This note documents a single T cell receptor beta chain sequence. Antigen specificity is unknown. The CDR3 has 15 residues. V was pared by 2 bases and J by 0 bases, with 8 bases between. Germline V gene sequence: CDR1 MNHEY, CDR2 SVGEGT. The data originate from a study of T cell repertoires in cytomegalovirus infection. TCRdb recomputed calls from the reads with MiXCR, one row per CDR3 protein. Of around 130,000 distinct CDR3 sequences in the sample, more than 20% are singletons; the top ten hold 34%. This sequence originates from a human donor in good health (CMV status not recorded). Some clones in this sample may be carry-over from other donors' samples. The chain joins TRBV6-2 or TRBV6-3 to TRBJ2-1; tentatively, D is TRBD2 (6 bases). The sequenced material came from PBMCs, sequenced either directly or after in vitro stimulation (not recorded which). The CDR3 region has the DNA TGTGCCAGCAGTTACGCGGGGAGCTCCTACAATGAGCAGTTCTTC. It specifies CASSYAGSSYNEQFF.